These 3 T cell receptor beta chains originate from one sample sequenced in a study of blood T cells in healthy people across ages. For the second PCR, which ran for about 7 to 11 cycles, a sample-barcoded 5' primer and a J-beta primer mix were used. TCRdb redid the calling of the 5' RACE reads with MiXCR, one entry per CDR3 protein. The sample holds a few hundred thousand distinct CDR3 sequences, roughly half seen once. The material sequenced was blood. These receptors all come from a man between 60 and 75 years old in good health.

This clonotype was counted only a few times. The genes are TRBV12-3 or TRBV12-4 and TRBJ1-5; maybe TRBD1 (5 bases). With 6 bases removed from V and 0 bases from J, the gap between germline ends came to 18 bases. This CDR3 has 17 residues. CDR3 amino acids: CASRTVSGPYSNQPQHF. For the CDR3, the DNA is TGTGCCAGCAGAACTGTATCGGGGCCATATAGCAATCAGCCCCAGCATTTT.

The chain recombines TRBV20-1 with TRBJ2-4; D call uncertain. The V end was cut by 6 bases, the J end by 5 bases, with 20 bases between. Germline V gene data show CDR1 as DFQATT and CDR2 as SNEGSKA (reference sequence). This CDR3 has 15 amino acids. In nucleotides, the CDR3 is TGCAGTGCCCTACAGATTGCAGATCCCCAAAACATTCAGTACTTC. It is translated as CSALQIADPQNIQYF.

This clonotype has at least ten counts. The chain recombines TRBV4-1 with TRBJ1-5, with D unresolved. The CDR3 is 15 amino acids. Trimming left V 0 bases short and J 0 bases short, with 6 bases between. Germline assignment: CDR1 MGHRA and CDR2 YSYEKL. The CDR3 DNA is TGCGCCAGCAGCCAAGAGCCTTATAGCAATCAGCCCCAGCATTTT. This encodes CASSQEPYSNQPQHF.